A selection of T cell receptor beta chains follows, all from one sample in a study of T cell responses to AZD1222 COVID-19 vaccine. Here immunoSEQ multiplex PCR was the method, and the copy in TCRdb shows in-frame clones only, minus some. In the table there are tens of thousands of clones, over 80% of which are singletons. Sequenced material: peripheral blood, taken on day 0 of AZD1222 vaccination. These receptor sequences come from an adult in good health. Each CDR3 is given with its conserved first and last residue. A D gene is named only where the DNA matches it firmly. Clone size is given for some rows only: seen once, a few or many times, or a class if the clone is expanded.

j_call d_call clone_size v_call cdr3_nt cdr3_aa
TRBJ1-6 . . TRBV6-6 TGTGCCAGCAGTTATACTGTGACGGATAATTCACCCCTCCACTTT CASSYTVTDNSPLHF
TRBJ1-3 TRBD1 . TRBV10-3 TGTGCCATCAGTGGACCGGGACAGGGAAACACCATATATTTT CAISGPGQGNTIYF
TRBJ1-5 . . TRBV19 TGTGCCAGCGACGGCGGGGATCAGCCCCAGCATTTT CASDGGDQPQHF
TRBJ2-1 TRBD2 . TRBV28 TGTGCCAGCACTAAACTAGCGGGGGGGTACAATGAGCAGTTCTTC CASTKLAGGYNEQFF
TRBJ2-1 TRBD2 . TRBV7-9 TGTGCCAGCAGCCCCCGCGGGGGGGGTTCCCCACACAATGAGCAGTTCTTC CASSPRGGGSPHNEQFF
TRBJ2-5 TRBD2 . TRBV2 TGTGCCAGCAGTGGGACTAGCGGGAAGGGGGAGACCCAGTACTTC CASSGTSGKGETQYF
TRBJ1-1 . . TRBV21-1 TGTGCCAGCAGCTTCCCACGGGACACTGAAGCTTTCTTT CASSFPRDTEAFF
TRBJ1-6 TRBD1 . TRBV2 TGTGCCAGCAGTGCGGGACAGGGGGTTTCACCCCTCCACTTT CASSAGQGVSPLHF
TRBJ1-4 TRBD1 . TRBV3-1/TRBV3-2 TGTGCCAGCAGCTCCCGGACAGGCAAGAATGAAAAACTGTTTTTT CASSSRTGKNEKLFF
TRBJ2-1 TRBD2 . TRBV6-1 TGTGCCAGCAGTGAACAGCGGGGCTCCTACAATGAGCAGTTCTTC CASSEQRGSYNEQFF
TRBJ2-5 TRBD1 . TRBV18 TGTGCCAGCTCACCACGGACAGGGCAAGAGACCCAGTACTTC CASSPRTGQETQYF
TRBJ2-2 TRBD1 . TRBV5-1 TGCGCCAGCAGCTTGGCGCCGGGACAGGGGTTCGGGCTGTTTTTT CASSLAPGQGFGLFF
TRBJ2-3 TRBD2 . TRBV9 TGTGCCAGCAGCGAGGGAGCGGGGGGCCACACAGATACGCAGTATTTT CASSEGAGGHTDTQYF
TRBJ2-7 TRBD1 . TRBV11-1 TGTGCCAGCAGCTTACCCTACAGGGGATCGACCGAGCAGTACTTC CASSLPYRGSTEQYF
TRBJ1-5 . . TRBV4-1 TGCGCCAGCAGCCAATTAAGTGGGCAGCCCCAGCATTTT CASSQLSGQPQHF
TRBJ1-4 . . TRBV12-3/TRBV12-4 TGTGCCAGCAGGACCGGTTTGGAGGAAAAACTGTTTTTT CASRTGLEEKLFF
TRBJ2-1 . . TRBV27 TGTGCCAGCAGTTTCCAGGGGTTCTCCTACAATGAGCAGTTCTTC CASSFQGFSYNEQFF
TRBJ1-5 TRBD1 . TRBV19 TGTGCCAGTAGCACGGGACAGGGGGCCTATCAGCCCCAGCATTTT CASSTGQGAYQPQHF
TRBJ2-7 . . TRBV20-1 TGCAGTGCTAGTGTGACAGGAAGCTCCTACGAGCAGTACTTC CSASVTGSSYEQYF
TRBJ2-7 TRBD2 once TRBV2 TGTGCCAGCATTCCGACTAGCGGGGGGACTTACTTC CASIPTSGGTYF
TRBJ2-3 . . TRBV3-1/TRBV3-2 TGTGCCAGCAGCCAAGTGGGCAAGCAAAACACAGATACGCAGTATTTT CASSQVGKQNTDTQYF
TRBJ2-1 TRBD1 . TRBV27 TGTGCCAGCAGTTTATTCGAGACAGGGTCTTACAATGAGCAGTTCTTC CASSLFETGSYNEQFF
TRBJ1-2 . . TRBV14 TGTGCCAGCAGCCAATCCTTTTGGGGGAACGGCTACACCTTC CASSQSFWGNGYTF
TRBJ2-7 . . TRBV7-9 TGTGCCAGCAGCTTAAGTTGGGAATCCTACGAGCAGTACTTC CASSLSWESYEQYF
TRBJ1-4 . . TRBV12-3/TRBV12-4 TGTGCCACCGGGGGGGATAATGAAAAACTGTTTTTT CATGGDNEKLFF
TRBJ1-5 . . TRBV6-5 TGTGCCAGCATCCTAGGCAGTTATAGCAATCAGCCCCAGCATTTT CASILGSYSNQPQHF
TRBJ2-1 . . TRBV19 TGTGCCAGCTCCCCCGGCGGTAACTACAATGAGCAGTTCTTC CASSPGGNYNEQFF
TRBJ1-2 . . TRBV27 TGTGCCAGCAGTCCTCGGGCCTCTAACTATGGCTACACCTTC CASSPRASNYGYTF
TRBJ2-2 . . TRBV5-1 TGCGCCAGCAGCTTGGAGAGTGGTAGGAGGTTCGGGGAGCTGTTTTTT CASSLESGRRFGELFF
TRBJ1-5 . . TRBV6-2/TRBV6-3 TGTGCCAGCAGTTACTCCCAGCTTAGCAATCAGCCCCAGCATTTT CASSYSQLSNQPQHF
TRBJ1-1 . . TRBV7-9 TGTGCCAGCAGCTTATTGGCGGACACTGAAGCTTTCTTT CASSLLADTEAFF
TRBJ1-5 TRBD1 . TRBV30 TGTGCCTCCTCACAGGGGGCTGGTCAGCCCCAGCATTTT CASSQGAGQPQHF
TRBJ2-3 TRBD2 . TRBV3-1/TRBV3-2 TGTGCCAGCAGCCAGACCAAACTAGCGGGGATCGCAGATACGCAGTATTTT CASSQTKLAGIADTQYF
TRBJ2-1 . few TRBV7-9 TGTGCCAGCAGCTTAGAGGGCAGCTACAATGAGCAGTTCTTC CASSLEGSYNEQFF
TRBJ2-1 . few TRBV4-3 TGCGCCAGCAGCCCCGGGACATACAATGAGCAGTTCTTC CASSPGTYNEQFF
TRBJ2-5 TRBD2 once TRBV7-2 TGTGCCAGCAGCGCCCAGGGCGGGAGTGAGACCCAGTACTTC CASSAQGGSETQYF
TRBJ2-1 . . TRBV6-5 TGTGCCAGCAGTTATAGGGACCCCTACTACAATGAGCAGTTCTTC CASSYRDPYYNEQFF
TRBJ1-5 . . TRBV19 TGTGCCAGCCGGGACACTCTTTATGGCAATCAGCCCCAGCATTTT CASRDTLYGNQPQHF
TRBJ2-7 . few TRBV4-1 TGCGCCAGCAGCCAACTTACGGACAGTAACTACGAGCAGTACTTC CASSQLTDSNYEQYF
TRBJ2-1 . . TRBV11-2 TGTGCCAGCAGCCTGACGGGGGATGAGCAGTTCTTC CASSLTGDEQFF
TRBJ2-7 . . TRBV3-1/TRBV3-2 TGTGCCAGCAGCCCTCGGGGGTACGAGCAGTACTTC CASSPRGYEQYF
TRBJ1-5 TRBD1 . TRBV27 TGTGCCAGCAGTCAACAGGGGTTGAGCAATCAGCCCCAGCATTTT CASSQQGLSNQPQHF
TRBJ2-5 TRBD2 . TRBV5-1 TGCGCCAGCAGCTTGGGCTCTAGCGGGGGACAAGAGACCCAGTACTTC CASSLGSSGGQETQYF
TRBJ1-3 . . TRBV18 TGTGCCAGCTCACCAGCCGGGACGCTGGGAAACACCATATATTTT CASSPAGTLGNTIYF
TRBJ2-5 . . TRBV15 TGTGCCACCAGCAGAGATAAGTACCAAGAGACCCAGTACTTC CATSRDKYQETQYF
TRBJ2-3 . . TRBV7-3 TGTGCCAGCAGCCGCGGGCCCGGCAGCACAGATACGCAGTATTTT CASSRGPGSTDTQYF
TRBJ2-7 . . TRBV29-1 TGCAGCGTCATTGGCGGAGGACGGAGCTCCTACGAGCAGTACTTC CSVIGGGRSSYEQYF
TRBJ1-5 . . TRBV5-4 TGTGCCAGCAGCTTAGGCCCTCAGGGCAATCAGCCCCAGCATTTT CASSLGPQGNQPQHF
TRBJ2-6 . . TRBV28 TGTGCCAGCAACCCATCAGGGTTCACTGGGGCCAACGTCCTGACTTTC CASNPSGFTGANVLTF
TRBJ1-1 . once TRBV3-1/TRBV3-2 TGTGCCAGCAGCCAGGCGGGGTGGCGAGGGGCTGAAGCTTTCTTT CASSQAGWRGAEAFF
TRBJ2-5 . . TRBV19 TGTGCCAGTAGTATTAGTCGGGGGGCCTCCCAAGAGACCCAGTACTTC CASSISRGASQETQYF
TRBJ2-7 . . TRBV27 TGTGCCAGCAGTTCGGCTCGGGGCACCTACTCCTACGAGCAGTACTTC CASSSARGTYSYEQYF
TRBJ1-1 . . TRBV5-1 TGCGCCAGCAGCGGGGGGACACCTTTGAACACTGAAGCTTTCTTT CASSGGTPLNTEAFF
TRBJ1-5 . . TRBV28 TGTGCCAGCAGTTTACAGGGCAATCAGCCCCAGCATTTT CASSLQGNQPQHF
TRBJ2-3 . . TRBV11-2 TGTGCCAGCAGCTTAGCAGGGGCTGAAGATACGCAGTATTTT CASSLAGAEDTQYF